The T cell receptor (beta chain) under discussion was sequenced for a study of blood T cells in healthy people across ages. The study's findings and limits: Unknown CMV status may confound age-related changes in expanded clones.

Worth noting for this clonotype: Its antigen remains unknown.

It was with a sample-barcoded 5' primer and a J-beta primer mix that a second PCR of roughly 6 to 12 cycles was run. TCRdb used MiXCR to reprocess the 5' RACE reads, holding one entry per CDR3 protein. The sample has about 1,400,000 distinct CDR3 sequences; roughly 45% are singletons. The sequence was obtained from a woman between 18 and 29 years old in good health. What was sequenced was blood.

Here the CDR3 DNA reads TGTGCCAGCAGTGAAGAGGGGGGATATAACTATGGCTACACCTTC. It yields the protein CASSEEGGYNYGYTF. The rearrangement uses TRBV2 and TRBJ1-2; possible D gene TRBD1, 6 bases. This CDR3 spans 15 amino acids. Trimming took 1 base from V and 1 from J, leaving 10 bases between them. CDR1 and CDR2 from the germline V gene are SNHLY and FYNNEI.